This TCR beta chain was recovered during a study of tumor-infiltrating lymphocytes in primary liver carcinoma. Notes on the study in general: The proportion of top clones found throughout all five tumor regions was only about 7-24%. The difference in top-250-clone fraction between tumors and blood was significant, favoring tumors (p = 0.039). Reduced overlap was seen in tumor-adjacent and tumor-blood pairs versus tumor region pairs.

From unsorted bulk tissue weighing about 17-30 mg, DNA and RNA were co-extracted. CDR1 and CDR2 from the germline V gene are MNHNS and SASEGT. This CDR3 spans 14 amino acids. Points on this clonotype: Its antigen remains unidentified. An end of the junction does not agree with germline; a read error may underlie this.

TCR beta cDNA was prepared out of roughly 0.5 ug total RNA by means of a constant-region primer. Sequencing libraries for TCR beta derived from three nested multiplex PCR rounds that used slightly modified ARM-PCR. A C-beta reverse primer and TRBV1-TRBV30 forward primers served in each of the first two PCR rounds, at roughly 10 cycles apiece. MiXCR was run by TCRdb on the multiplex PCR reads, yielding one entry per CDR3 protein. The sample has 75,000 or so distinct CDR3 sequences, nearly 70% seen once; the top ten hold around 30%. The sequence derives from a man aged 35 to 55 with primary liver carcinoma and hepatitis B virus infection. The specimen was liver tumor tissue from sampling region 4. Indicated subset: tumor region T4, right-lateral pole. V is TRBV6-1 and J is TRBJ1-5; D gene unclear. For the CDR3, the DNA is TGTGCCAACAGACGGGCCTCCCGAGGTCAGCCCCAGCACTTT. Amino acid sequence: CANRRASRGQPQHF.